The next 10 T cell receptor beta chains were all read from a single sample in a study of cytomegalovirus exposure and HLA in healthy donors. Researchers ran the PCR with 60 Vbeta and 13 Jbeta primers. Assay used: immunoSEQ multiplex PCR; TCRdb lists only in-frame clones, some missing. The repertoire holds 250,000 to 350,000 clones, with roughly 88% as singletons. The specimen sequenced was PBMCs. Receptor source: a man in his forties or fifties in good health and CMV-seropositive.

Only a few counts were recorded for this clone. The J gene is TRBJ1-1, the V gene TRBV6-5, with D tentatively TRBD1 (5 bases). The CDR3 has 15 residues. Trimming cost V 2 bases and J 0 bases, with 10 bases left between them. Germline V gives CDR1 MNHEY, CDR2 SVGAGI. CDR3 in amino acids: CASSYHRNMNTEAFF. CDR3 DNA sequence: TGTGCCAGCAGTTACCACAGGAACATGAACACTGAAGCTTTCTTT.

This rearrangement joins TRBV2 to TRBJ2-1; 9 bases are a match to TRBD2. Trimming at V came to 6 bases and at J to 7 bases, leaving 10 bases not matched to a gene. Looked up from germline, CDR1 is SNHLY and CDR2 is FYNNEI. The CDR3 extends over 15 amino acids. This chain's CDR3 is CASSDASGAGNEQFF. The CDR3 bases are TGTGCCAGCAGCGATGCTAGCGGGGCGGGGAATGAGCAGTTCTTC.

V is TRBV30 and J is TRBJ1-3; D gene unclear. Trimming pared 0 bases from V and 0 bases from J, leaving 9 bases between. Per the germline V gene, CDR1 is GTSNPN and CDR2 is SVGIG (reference sequence). The CDR3 is 15 residues long. The CDR3 nucleotides are TGTGCCTGGAGTGTACGAGGCAGCTCTGGAAACACCATATATTTT. This gives the protein CAWSVRGSSGNTIYF.

V usage is TRBV7-3 and J usage is TRBJ2-5, with D hard to call. The CDR3 extends over 14 amino acids. V gave up 2 bases and J gave up 5 bases, with 12 bases separating them. Germline lookup yields CDR1 SGHTA and CDR2 FQGTGA. DNA of the CDR3: TGTGCCAGCAGCTTATCGCCAGGTGTGGAGACCCAGTACTTC. It translates to CASSLSPGVETQYF.

The chain joins TRBV6-5 to TRBJ2-2, with a possible D match to TRBD2 (5 bases). The V end was cut by 0 bases, the J end by 5 bases, with 13 bases between. CDR3 size: 16 residues. Germline V gene data show CDR1 as MNHEY and CDR2 as SVGAGI. DNA of the CDR3: TGTGCCAGCAGTTACTCCCGGACTCAATGGACCGGGGAGCTGTTTTTT. Its protein product is CASSYSRTQWTGELFF.

The genes are TRBV27 and TRBJ2-1; TRBD2 matches at 16 bases. The germline gives CDR1 MNHEY, CDR2 SMNVEV (reference sequence). J lost 2 bases, V lost 2 bases, and 3 bases had no gene match. The CDR3 runs to 18 residues. The CDR3 region is CASSLDGTSGRAYNEQFF. The CDR3 DNA reads TGTGCCAGCAGTTTAGACGGGACTAGCGGGAGGGCCTACAATGAGCAGTTCTTC.

V usage is TRBV5-1 and J usage is TRBJ2-3; D remains unclear. Per the germline V gene, CDR1 is SGHRS and CDR2 is YFSETQ. V gave up 4 bases and J gave up 2 bases, with 11 bases separating them. The length of the CDR3 is 14 residues. In DNA form, the CDR3 reads TGCGCCAGCAGCCCTAACTTATTCACAGATACGCAGTATTTT. Protein product: CASSPNLFTDTQYF.

The chain recombines TRBV2 with TRBJ1-3; D is ambiguous. CDR3 length equals 16 residues. V lost 1 base, J lost 0 bases, and 10 bases lay in between. CDR1 and CDR2 (germline): SNHLY, FYNNEI. DNA of the CDR3: TGTGCCAGCAGTGAAGAGCGGGGTAACTCTGGAAACACCATATATTTT. This sequence encodes CASSEERGNSGNTIYF.

The chain recombines TRBV2 with TRBJ2-3; 7 bases match TRBD2. CDR1 and CDR2 (germline): SNHLY, FYNNEI. V lost 3 bases and J lost 4; bases outside the gene matches: 10. The CDR3 is 16 amino acids. CDR3 region: CASSEVTGGRADTQYF. As DNA, the CDR3 is TGTGCCAGCAGTGAGGTGACGGGAGGAAGGGCAGATACGCAGTATTTT.

CDR3 amino acids: CASSEWDRATGELFF. The DNA of the CDR3 is TGTGCCAGCAGTGAATGGGACAGGGCCACCGGGGAGCTGTTTTTT. The genes are TRBV6-1 and TRBJ2-2; 9 positions match TRBD1. V gave up 2 bases and J gave up 4 bases; unmatched junction bases: 2. CDR3 size: 15 residues. The V gene's germline CDR1 is MNHNS and CDR2 SASEGT.